A selection of T cell receptor beta chains follows, all from one sample in a study of cytotoxic CD8 clonotypes in ibrutinib-treated CLL. TCRdb's table, derived via immunoSEQ multiplex PCR, lists solely in-frame clones and lacks some. This table holds about 56,000 clones, roughly 50% found once. The source was PBMCs, collected after 24 months of ibrutinib treatment. The origin of the receptors is a human donor with chronic lymphocytic leukemia. Both conserved end residues are part of each CDR3. Fields, in order: clone size, J gene, V gene, D gene, CDR3 DNA, CDR3 protein. A D gene is named only where the DNA matches it firmly. Clone size is not always given. Where it is, it says once, few, many or a class for expanded clones.

few	TRBJ1-6	TRBV11-2	-	TGTGCCAGCAGCTTAGCTACCGACTCACCCCTCCACTTT	CASSLATDSPLHF
few	TRBJ1-6	TRBV5-1	TRBD1	TGCGCCAGCAGCTTGGGACAGGGGGCAAGGAATTCACCCCTCCACTTT	CASSLGQGARNSPLHF
-	TRBJ2-1	TRBV7-8	TRBD2	TGTGCCAGCAGCTTTGGTCCTAGCGGGGGGGGAAATTTCTTC	CASSFGPSGGGNFF
-	TRBJ2-2	TRBV7-9	-	TGTGCCAGCTTGGTGCAGGGTGGTCCCGGGGAGCTGTTTTTT	CASLVQGGPGELFF
many	TRBJ1-2	TRBV29-1	-	TGCAGCGCAGATGGCTACACCTTC	CSADGYTF
-	TRBJ2-1	TRBV27	TRBD2	TGTGCCAGCAGTTCCCTTAGCGGGAGGGCCGGTGAGCAGTTCTTC	CASSSLSGRAGEQFF
-	TRBJ2-5	TRBV5-3	TRBD2	TGTGCCAGAAGCGCACGACTAGCGGGCCCGGGGGAGACCCAGTACTTC	CARSARLAGPGETQYF
-	TRBJ2-3	TRBV7-9	-	TGTGCCAGCAGCTTTCGGGGGGCGACAGATACGCAGTATTTT	CASSFRGATDTQYF
-	TRBJ2-3	TRBV7-9	-	TGTGCCAGCAGCTCACAAGTGGCAGATACGCAGTATTTT	CASSSQVADTQYF
-	TRBJ2-2	TRBV7-8	TRBD2	TGTGCCAGCAGCGTGTCCGCGGGACTAGCCCGCACCGGGGAGCTGTTTTTT	CASSVSAGLARTGELFF
-	TRBJ2-1	TRBV7-7	-	TGTGCCAGCAGCTTTGCTAGGTCGGCGGAGCAGTTCTTC	CASSFARSAEQFF
many	TRBJ1-3	TRBV5-1	TRBD1	TGCGCCAGCAGCTTGGTTGGACAGGGGTTTGGAAACACCATATATTTT	CASSLVGQGFGNTIYF
few	TRBJ1-1	TRBV14	-	TGTGCCAGCAGCCAAGATAACAGAATTGGGACTGAAGCTTTCTTT	CASSQDNRIGTEAFF
-	TRBJ2-3	TRBV29-1	-	TGCAGCGTTGCGGACGCAACAGATACGCAGTATTTT	CSVADATDTQYF
-	TRBJ2-1	TRBV7-9	-	TGTGCCAGCAGCGTAACAAGTGAGCAGTTCTTC	CASSVTSEQFF
few	TRBJ1-2	TRBV9	-	TGTGCCAGCAGCGATGCCACTAACTATGGCTACACCTTC	CASSDATNYGYTF
many	TRBJ2-5	TRBV7-2	-	TGTGCCAGCAGCAACCTTTTAGGAGGGACCCAGTACTTC	CASSNLLGGTQYF
-	TRBJ1-5	TRBV10-3	TRBD1	TGTGCCATCAGGTCCGGGACAGGGGACAATCAGCCCCAGCATTTT	CAIRSGTGDNQPQHF
few	TRBJ1-1	TRBV20-1	-	TGCAGTGCTAGAGTAGGTACTGAAGCTTTCTTT	CSARVGTEAFF
-	TRBJ2-7	TRBV30	TRBD2	TGTGCCTGGGGACTAGCGGGAGGACACTCCTACGAGCAGTACTTC	CAWGLAGGHSYEQYF
-	TRBJ2-1	TRBV19	TRBD1	TGTGCCAGTAGTGGATGGACGGGACAGGGGCACAATGAGCAGTTCTTC	CASSGWTGQGHNEQFF
-	TRBJ2-1	TRBV29-1	-	TGCAGCGTTAAACGCGAGCAGTTCTTC	CSVKREQFF
few	TRBJ2-7	TRBV15	-	TGTGCCACCAGCAGAGGAGGTCCCGGACAGTCCTACGAGCAGTACTTC	CATSRGGPGQSYEQYF
once	TRBJ2-1	TRBV4-2	-	TGTGCCAGCAGCCAGAAGATGAGGAATGAGCAGTTCTTC	CASSQKMRNEQFF
-	TRBJ1-4	TRBV7-6	-	TGTGCCAGCAGCTTCCTTGGGGGAAATGAAAAACTGTTTTTT	CASSFLGGNEKLFF
-	TRBJ2-1	TRBV27	TRBD1	TGTGCCACCCGGGACAGTTACAATGAGCAGTTCTTC	CATRDSYNEQFF
-	TRBJ2-5	TRBV6-1	-	TGTGCCAGCAGTGAACCCAGACAGGCTGGTTTAAGAGAGACCCAGTACTTC	CASSEPRQAGLRETQYF
-	TRBJ2-1	TRBV18	TRBD2	TGTGCCAGCTCACCAGGGACTAGTGAGGGCGGTGAGCAGTTCTTC	CASSPGTSEGGEQFF
-	TRBJ2-5	TRBV5-6	TRBD1	TGTGCCAGCAGCCCCAGGGACAGGGGGTACCAAGAGACCCAGTACTTC	CASSPRDRGYQETQYF
few	TRBJ1-3	TRBV28	-	TGTGCCAGCAGAGTTACTGGAAACACCATATATTTT	CASRVTGNTIYF
-	TRBJ2-2	TRBV11-2	-	TGTGCCAGCAGCTTAGCCGGCGGGGAGCTGTTTTTT	CASSLAGGELFF
-	TRBJ2-2	TRBV12-2	-	TGTGCAAGTCGCTTATGGGCTTTCCGAGAGAACACCGGGGAGCTGTTTTTT	CASRLWAFRENTGELFF